Presented here are 3 T cell receptor beta chains from one specimen sequenced in a study of patients and donors after allogeneic stem cell transplantation. In TCRdb, the RT-PCR reads were re-called with MiXCR into one record per CDR3 protein. Altogether around 200,000 distinct CDR3 sequences are present, roughly 38% being singletons, with the ten largest covering around 10%. Sequencing was performed on blood, either unsorted or a sorted T cell fraction (not recorded which). The origin of the receptors is a human donor who was either an allogeneic HSCT recipient or a stem cell or donor lymphocyte infusion donor (not recorded which). It is not recorded whose cells these are; they may come from a transplant donor.

This chain connects TRBV24-1 to TRBJ1-5, with 7 bases matching TRBD1. Trimming removed 8 bases from V and 1 base from J; junction bases left unmatched: 10. The CDR3 is 16 amino acids. Germline values: CDR1 KGHDR, CDR2 SFDVKD. The CDR3 bases are TGTGCCACCACAAACACACAGGGGAAAAGCAATCAGCCCCAGCATTTT. It specifies CATTNTQGKSNQPQHF.

The J gene is TRBJ1-4, the V gene TRBV2; 7 nucleotides match TRBD1. This CDR3 contains 13 residues. V lost 7 bases and J lost 3; bases outside the gene matches: 2. Germline assignment: CDR1 SNHLY and CDR2 FYNNEI. Here the CDR3 DNA reads TGTGCCAGCATCGGGACAGCTAATGAAAAACTGTTTTTT. Translating gives CASIGTANEKLFF.

The chain combines TRBV12-3 or TRBV12-4 with TRBJ1-5; D gene uncertain. Between the trimmed V and J ends, which lost 3 bases and 5 bases, there was a span of 14 bases. The CDR3 consists of 15 residues. The CDR3 sequence is CASSLYPRLHQPQHF. CDR3 nucleotide sequence: TGTGCCAGCAGTTTGTATCCCCGGCTCCATCAGCCCCAGCATTTT.